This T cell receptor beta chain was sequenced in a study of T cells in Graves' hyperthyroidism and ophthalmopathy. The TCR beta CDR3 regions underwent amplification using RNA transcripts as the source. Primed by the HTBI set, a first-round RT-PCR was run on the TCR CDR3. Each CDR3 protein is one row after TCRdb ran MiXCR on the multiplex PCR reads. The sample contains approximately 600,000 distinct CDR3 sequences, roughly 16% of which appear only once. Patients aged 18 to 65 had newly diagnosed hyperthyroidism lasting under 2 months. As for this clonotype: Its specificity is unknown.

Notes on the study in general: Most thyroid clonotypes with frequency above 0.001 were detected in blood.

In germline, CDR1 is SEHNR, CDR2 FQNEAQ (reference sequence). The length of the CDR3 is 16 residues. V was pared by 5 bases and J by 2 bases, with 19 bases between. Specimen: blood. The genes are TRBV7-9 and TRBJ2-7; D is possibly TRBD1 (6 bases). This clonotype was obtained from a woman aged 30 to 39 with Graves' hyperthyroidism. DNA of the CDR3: TGTGCCAGCAGCCCCCTCACAGGGACGGGCCCCTACGAGCAGTACTTC. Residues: CASSPLTGTGPYEQYF.